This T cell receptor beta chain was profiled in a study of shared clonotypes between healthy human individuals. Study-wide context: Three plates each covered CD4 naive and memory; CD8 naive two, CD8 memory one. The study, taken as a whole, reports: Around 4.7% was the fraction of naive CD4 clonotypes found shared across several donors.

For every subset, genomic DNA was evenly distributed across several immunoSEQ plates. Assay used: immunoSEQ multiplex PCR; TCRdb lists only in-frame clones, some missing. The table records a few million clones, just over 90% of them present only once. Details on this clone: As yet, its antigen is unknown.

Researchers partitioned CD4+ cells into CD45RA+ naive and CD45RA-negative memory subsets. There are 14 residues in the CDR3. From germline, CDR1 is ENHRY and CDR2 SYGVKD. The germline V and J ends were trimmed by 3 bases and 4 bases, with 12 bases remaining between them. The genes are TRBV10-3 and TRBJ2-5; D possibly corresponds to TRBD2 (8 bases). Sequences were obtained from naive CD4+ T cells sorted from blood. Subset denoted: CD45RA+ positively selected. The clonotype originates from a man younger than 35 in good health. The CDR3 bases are TGTGCCATCAGTGACGGGAGGGGGCTAGAGACCCAGTACTTC. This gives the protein CAISDGRGLETQYF.